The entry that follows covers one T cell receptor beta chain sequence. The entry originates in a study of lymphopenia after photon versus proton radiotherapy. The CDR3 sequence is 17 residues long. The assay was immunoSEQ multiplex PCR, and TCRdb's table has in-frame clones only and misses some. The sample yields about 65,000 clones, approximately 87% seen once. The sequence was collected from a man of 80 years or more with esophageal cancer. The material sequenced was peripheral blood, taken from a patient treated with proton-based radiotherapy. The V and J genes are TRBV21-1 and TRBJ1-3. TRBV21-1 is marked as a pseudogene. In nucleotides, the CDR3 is TGTGCCAGCAGCAAAAGGCGGCCAGGGAGCTCTGGAAACACCATATATTTT. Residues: CASSKRRPGSSGNTIYF.